The 27 T cell receptor beta chains reported below all come from one sample, sequenced in a study of identical twins. TCRdb reprocessed the 5' RACE reads with MiXCR, giving one entry per CDR3 protein. The sample includes hundreds of thousands of distinct CDR3 sequences, about 8.3% of them seen just once. The sample was also reused in another study, on yellow fever vaccine responses in identical twins.

Sequencing was carried out using memory (CD45RO+) T cells sorted from blood. The receptors originated from a young woman in good health.

This clonotype was seen only a few times. The J gene is TRBJ1-5, the V gene TRBV28; 7 bases are shared with TRBD1. The CDR3 is 15 residues long. CDR1 and CDR2 (germline): MDHEN, SYDVKM. Trimming removed 4 bases from V and 3 bases from J; junction bases left unmatched: 6. This CDR3 is CASSSRGKDNQPQHF. DNA of the CDR3: TGTGCCAGCAGTTCCAGGGGGAAAGACAATCAGCCCCAGCATTTT.

This clonotype has at least ten counts. The chain links TRBV29-1 to TRBJ2-3; TRBD1 aligns across 7 bases. CDR3 length: 14 residues. Germline V gene data show CDR1 as SQVTM and CDR2 as ANQGSEA. J gave up 4 bases and V 4 bases, and 8 bases lay outside the gene matches. The CDR3 DNA is TGCAGCGTTGTGACAGGGTATGGGGCAGATACGCAGTATTTT. It yields the protein CSVVTGYGADTQYF.

The chain links TRBV3-1 to TRBJ2-5; D may be TRBD2 (7 bases). The CDR3 has 17 amino acids. The germline V gene encodes CDR1 LGHDT and CDR2 YNNKEL (reference sequence). V lost 1 base, J lost 5 bases, and 20 bases lay in between. CDR3 nucleotides: TGTGCCAGCAGCCAAGGAGGGGGGGCCAATACGATGGAGACCCAGTACTTC. This codes for CASSQGGGANTMETQYF.

The chain joins TRBV21-1 to TRBJ2-1. TRBV21-1 is designated a pseudogene. CDR3 length: 14 amino acids. The CDR3 loop is CASSISTFYNEQFF. The CDR3 DNA sequence: TGTGCCAGCAGCATCTCGACATTCTACAATGAGCAGTTCTTC.

At least ten counts were recorded for this clonotype. The chain couples TRBV7-8 to TRBJ2-1, with D hard to call. The CDR3 extends over 16 amino acids. V was trimmed by 5 bases and J by 0 bases, leaving 14 bases between them. Germline V CDR1 and CDR2: SGHVS, FQNEAQ. The CDR3 sequence: CASSAGPPSSYNEQFF. The CDR3 DNA reads TGTGCCAGCAGCGCCGGGCCGCCGAGCTCCTACAATGAGCAGTTCTTC. Full variable domain (missing parts from reference TRBV7-8 and TRBJ2-1): GAGVSQSPRYKVAKRGQDVALRCDPISGHVSLFWYQQALGQGPEFLTYFQNEAQLDKSGLPSDRFFAERPEGSVSTLKIQRTQQEDSAVYLCASSAGPPSSYNEQFFGPGTRLTVL.

This clonotype was detected many times. The V gene is TRBV18, the J gene TRBJ2-5; D call uncertain. This CDR3 region has 12 residues. From germline, CDR1 is KGHSH and CDR2 LQKENI. The V gene lost 2 bases and the J gene lost 3 bases, with 4 bases spanning the gap. The chain's CDR3 is CASSPNKETQYF. Here the CDR3 DNA reads TGTGCCAGCTCACCAAATAAAGAGACCCAGTACTTC.

This clonotype has just a few counts. This chain connects TRBV5-1 to TRBJ2-6, with 7 bases aligning to TRBD1. CDR1 is SGHRS, CDR2 YFSETQ, per germline. The CDR3 runs to 14 residues. The V gene end was trimmed by 5 bases and the J gene end by 12 bases; junction bases not matched to a gene: 11. This chain's CDR3 is CASSKDRLSVVLTF. Written as DNA, the CDR3 is TGCGCCAGCAGTAAGGACAGGTTATCAGTCGTCCTGACTTTC.

Of note for this clonotype: A much larger clone differs by one base, so this may be a read error. The chain carries TRBV2 and TRBJ1-1; D ambiguous. Looked up from germline, CDR1 is SNHLY and CDR2 is FYNNEI. The CDR3 spans 11 residues. The CDR3 bases are TGTGTCAGCATCCCGGACACTGAAGCTTTCTTT. Translation gives CVSIPDTEAFF. The complete variable domain, with remaining parts taken from reference TRBV2 and TRBJ1-1, reads EPEVTQTPSHQVTQMGQEVILRCVPISNHLYFYWYRQILGQKVEFLVSFYNNEISEKSEIFDDQFSVERPDGSNFTLKIRSTKLEDSAMYFCVSIPDTEAFFGQGTRLTVV.

At least ten counts were recorded for this clonotype. The V and J genes are TRBV2 and TRBJ1-2; TRBD1 agrees at 7 bases. Trimming cost V 7 bases and J 8 bases; bases outside gene matches: 13. This CDR3 has 14 amino acids. Germline loops: CDR1 SNHLY, CDR2 FYNNEI. The DNA of the CDR3 is TGTGCCAGCACCAACGAGGGACAGATGGGCGGCTACACCTTC. This gives the protein CASTNEGQMGGYTF.

The V and J genes are TRBV27 and TRBJ2-2; D is uncertain. With 3 bases removed from V and 5 bases from J, the gap between germline ends came to 7 bases. Germline-derived CDR1 and CDR2 are MNHEY and SMNVEV (reference sequence). This CDR3 region has 13 residues. The CDR3 reads CASSFSVTGELFF. CDR3 coding DNA: TGTGCCAGCAGTTTCTCGGTAACCGGGGAGCTGTTTTTT.

This clonotype was detected only a few times. The chain is built from TRBV5-1 and TRBJ2-2, with TRBD1 matching 10 bases. Trimming took 4 bases from V and 1 from J; bases not matched to a gene: 7. CDR3 size: 17 residues. The germline gives CDR1 SGHRS, CDR2 YFSETQ. DNA of the CDR3: TGCGCCAGCAGCGTAGGACAGGGGGTTCGGAACACCGGGGAGCTGTTTTTT. It encodes CASSVGQGVRNTGELFF.

CDR3 coding DNA: TGTGCCAGCTCACCCCAGAGGGTGACAAACAATGAGCAGTTCTTC. It is translated as CASSPQRVTNNEQFF. This rearrangement joins TRBV18 to TRBJ2-1; possibly TRBD2 for D (5 bases). The CDR3 extends over 15 amino acids. V was pared by 3 bases and J by 5 bases, with 14 bases between. Germline V gives CDR1 KGHSH, CDR2 LQKENI.

This clonotype has ten or more counts. The chain links TRBV12-3 or TRBV12-4 to TRBJ1-2, with TRBD1 as a possible D gene (5 bases). The CDR3 is made up of 17 amino acids. Trimming pared 8 bases from V and 2 bases from J, leaving 24 bases between. The CDR3 spells CASARAGHRGLNYGYTF. The CDR3 DNA reads as TGTGCCAGCGCGCGTGCCGGACATCGAGGCCTAAACTATGGCTACACCTTC.

This rearrangement joins TRBV3-1 to TRBJ2-1, with D perhaps matching TRBD2 (6 bases). Germline CDR1 and CDR2: LGHDT and YNNKEL (reference sequence). CDR3 length: 16 residues. Trimming shortened V by 4 bases and J by 9 bases, and 22 bases separated the two germline ends. Written as DNA, the CDR3 is TGTGCCAGCAGCCCGCGAGGCGGAGGGAGAGGAGGTGAGCAGTTCTTC. Translated: CASSPRGGGRGGEQFF.

The chain carries TRBV6-1 and TRBJ2-5; the match to TRBD2 covers 8 bases. Germline V gives CDR1 MNHNS, CDR2 SASEGT. V dropped 6 bases and J dropped 4; count of bases not matched to a gene: 7. There are 14 residues in the CDR3. The CDR3 loop reads CASRVPGGGETQYF. For the CDR3, the DNA is TGTGCCAGCAGAGTACCGGGGGGGGGAGAGACCCAGTACTTC.

This clonotype was counted only a few times. J is TRBJ1-3 and V is TRBV21-1; the table's D call, TRBD1, has no DNA check behind it. TRBV21-1 is noted as a pseudogene. The CDR3 is 20 residues long. Here the CDR3 reads CASSKWSRGKWRYSGNTIYF. In DNA, the CDR3 is TGTGCCAGCAGCAAATGGAGCAGGGGCAAGTGGCGATACTCTGGAAACACCATATATTTT.

This clonotype was counted only a few times. The CDR3 loop is CAITRTDNYGYTF. CDR3 sequence (DNA): TGTGCCATCACCCGAACAGATAACTATGGCTACACCTTC. The V call is TRBV10-3, the J call TRBJ1-2; D ambiguous. CDR1 and CDR2 (germline): ENHRY, SYGVKD. The CDR3 runs 13 residues. V was clipped by 7 bases and J by 1 base, with 10 bases between them.

This clonotype showed up just a few times. The V gene is TRBV12-3 or TRBV12-4, the J gene TRBJ2-7; 10 bases line up with TRBD2. The CDR3 totals 16 residues. V gave up 7 bases and J gave up 2 bases; unmatched junction bases: 11. CDR3 in DNA: TGTGCCAGCAAGGGGATTGGGACTAGCGCTACCTACGAGCAGTACTTC. The encoded protein is CASKGIGTSATYEQYF.

This clonotype has only a few counts. V is TRBV7-2 and J is TRBJ1-2; D might be TRBD1 (5 bases). With 3 bases removed from V and 7 bases from J, the gap between germline ends came to 9 bases. This CDR3 region has 12 residues. Germline V lookup: CDR1 SGHTA, CDR2 FQGNSA. The CDR3, as DNA: TGTGCCAGCAGCTTGACCCAGGGTGGCTACACCTTC. Encoded protein: CASSLTQGGYTF. The full variable domain, completed using reference TRBV7-2 and TRBJ1-2, is GAGVSQSPSNKVTEKGKDVELRCDPISGHTALYWYRQSLGQGLEFLIYFQGNSAPDKSGLPSDRFSAERTGGSVSTLTIQRTQQEDSAVYLCASSLTQGGYTFGSGTRLTVV.

The V gene is TRBV19, the J gene TRBJ2-3, with no clear D. The CDR3 has 13 residues. Germline CDR1 LNHDA, CDR2 SQIVND (reference sequence). V lost 3 bases and J 0 bases, leaving 4 bases between the germline ends. CDR3 coding DNA: TGTGCCAGTAGTATTCCTAGCACAGATACGCAGTATTTT. Translated: CASSIPSTDTQYF.

This chain links TRBV11-2 with TRBJ1-2; tentative D call: TRBD1 (5 bases). The CDR3 sequence is 15 residues long. V lost 4 bases and J lost 4, with 16 bases in between. Germline V gives CDR1 SGHAT, CDR2 FQNNGV. CDR3 region: CASSSLGEALYGYTF. CDR3 coding DNA: TGTGCCAGCAGCTCTTTAGGGGAAGCCCTCTATGGCTACACCTTC.

This rearrangement joins TRBV7-9 to TRBJ2-2; D remains unclear. Germline V gene sequence: CDR1 SEHNR, CDR2 FQNEAQ (reference sequence). CDR3 length equals 14 residues. Trimming took off 3 bases at V and 5 bases at J, with 10 bases between the two ends. CDR3 coding DNA: TGTGCCAGCAGCTTGGTGCCTAAAACCGGGGAGCTGTTTTTT. Protein product: CASSLVPKTGELFF.

This clonotype was seen many times. The rearrangement uses TRBV5-1 and TRBJ2-1; D possibly corresponds to TRBD1 (5 bases). This CDR3 contains 11 residues. V was cut by 6 bases and J by 5 bases, with 6 bases left in between. From germline, CDR1 is SGHRS and CDR2 YFSETQ. The CDR3 is CASKQDNEQFF. In nucleotides, the CDR3 is TGCGCCAGCAAACAGGACAATGAGCAGTTCTTC.

This clonotype was picked up many times. The V and J genes are TRBV7-6 and TRBJ2-5; D is unresolved. The length of the CDR3 is 12 residues. Germline V gene lookup returns CDR1 SGHVS and CDR2 FNYEAQ. Trimming pared 6 bases from V and 0 bases from J, leaving 5 bases between. The CDR3 DNA is TGTGCCAGCAGGGCGTACCAAGAGACCCAGTACTTC. Its translation is CASRAYQETQYF.

In its sample, this clonotype was seen many times. The rearrangement joins TRBV12-3 or TRBV12-4 to TRBJ2-3; D is undetermined. CDR3 length: 15 amino acids. With 5 bases removed from V and 6 bases from J, the gap between germline ends came to 18 bases. The CDR3 sequence: CASSRHLGLEDTQYF. Written as DNA, the CDR3 is TGTGCCAGCAGTCGACACTTAGGTTTAGAGGATACGCAGTATTTT.

This chain connects TRBV6-1 to TRBJ1-4; TRBD1 aligns across 10 bases. V was clipped by 5 bases and J by 7 bases; unmatched bases: 13. Germline V gene lookup returns CDR1 MNHNS and CDR2 SASEGT. This CDR3 has 17 residues. CDR3 DNA: TGTGCCAGCAGTCCATCCCAGGGACAGGGGAGAGGTGAAAAACTGTTTTTT. Encoded protein: CASSPSQGQGRGEKLFF.

The chain uses TRBV12-5 and TRBJ1-4; TRBD1 matches at 7 bases. Per the germline V gene, CDR1 is LGHNT and CDR2 is FRNRAP. The junction had 5 bases not matched to a gene; V was cut back by 8 bases and J by 5 bases. CDR3 size: 13 residues. The CDR3 coding sequence is TGTGCTAGTCGGGACAGACTAAATGAAAAACTGTTTTTT. Protein product: CASRDRLNEKLFF.